This T cell receptor beta chain was identified in a study of identical twins (dated by TCRdb to 2016 to 2017). In terms of the full investigation: TCR alpha and beta repertoires from monozygotic twins, unrelated adults of various ages and cord blood were deep-sequenced to test whether fetal clonotypes persist. Replicate twin experiments were performed at different times using different library preparation protocols to rule out contamination.

Details on this clonotype: Its antigen remains unidentified. There are no base qualities to consult, and no much larger clone falls within one base.

The CDR3, from cysteine to phenylalanine, totals 15 residues. This entry keeps only the CDR3 DNA: 45 bases, framed from base 1. As encoded in the germline V gene, CDR1 is SGHRS while CDR2 is YFSETQ. V gives up 0 bases and J gives up 0 bases, and the segment between their germline ends measures 10 bases. The study at large found these results: Compared with coincidental sharing between unrelated individuals, an excess of low generation-probability sequences was observed among out-of-frame TCR alpha sequences shared between twins. A weaker excess of twin sharing was found in beta out-of-frame sequences because the signal-to-noise ratio was lowered by fewer shared sequences. Out-of-frame TCR alpha sharing in monozygotic twins was systematically underestimated by recombination models, whereas sharing between unrelated individuals was in agreement with the recombination models. Zero-insertion analyses could be partly confounded by invariant T cells such as MAIT and iNKT, although diverse VJ usage argued against such confounding for most clonotypes. Abundant cord blood beta clonotypes had fewer insertions, young adult naive repertoires showed a similar but weaker trend, and memory repertoires showed no such trend. Conclusions relied on cross-sectional statistical analysis, since the same donors could not be followed over many years.

Library prep was done by 5' RACE. Sequencing was performed on an Illumina HiSeq 2000. Template switching introduced a universal primer binding site; the final cDNA contained a unique molecular identifier, enabling accurate counting of TCR cDNA molecules. First-strand cDNA for TCR alpha and beta chains was synthesized from specific primers in the conserved constant-segment region. To control for contamination, every cDNA library was double barcoded, receiving both a SMART-Mk sample barcode and Illumina barcodes. Two successive PCR steps introduced TruSeq adapter sequences along with Illumina sample barcodes. TCR alpha and beta cDNA libraries were sequenced on the Illumina HiSeq platform with custom primers. The paper's processing steps were these. Raw reads were processed with MiGEC to extract unique molecular identifiers, and MiXCR was used to determine CDR3 positions. Recombination models were inferred per individual with the repgenHMM and IGoR tools using an EM algorithm. Shared clonotype analysis was performed with the tcR package in R, normalizing sharing by the product of cloneset sizes. To study raw recombination free of thymic and clonal selection effects, out-of-frame nonproductive sequences were analyzed. TCRdb reworked the public reads: Q25 trimming with fastp, MiXCR clone assembly, productive beta chains retained. Entries that share a CDR3 protein sequence are merged under the most common genes and DNA. The V and J calls come from TCRdb's annotation, not from the publication. The sample table shows a few hundred thousand distinct CDR3 sequences, and roughly 9.9% are seen once. The ten largest make up approximately 3.2% of the sample.

Every donor in the study was a healthy Caucasian. The twin cohort comprised three pairs of female monozygotic twins, all aged about 18 to 30 years. Peripheral blood mononuclear cells were used as the source from which RNA for TCR libraries was isolated. The data also belong to a second study, concerning yellow fever vaccine responses in identical twins. As that second study puts it: According to the authors, the vaccine-induced T cell response in identical twins seemed to be partly convergent and partly specific to each individual. Focusing on identical twins, the study followed the T cell clones that responded to the vaccine, and did so with precision.

Sequencing input: PBMCs. This TCR came from a woman between 18 and 30 years old in good health. The chain is made from TRBV5-1 and TRBJ2-7; the D segment could be TRBD1, given 6 matching bases. The DNA is TGCGCCAGCAGCTTGGATGGACAGCTCTCCTACGAGCAGTACTTC. Protein translation: CASSLDGQLSYEQYF.